This T cell receptor beta chain was sequenced for a study of blood T cell repertoires in COVID-19. Across the study: PBMCs, B-cell-depleted T cells, or T cells were the source of the cDNA or gDNA that made up the material.

Sequencing was performed with immunoSEQ multiplex PCR; in TCRdb, only in-frame clones are kept and a portion is missing. The sample lists roughly 80,000 clones; over 75% were seen once. Germline V gives CDR1 MNHNY, CDR2 SVGAGI (reference sequence). Trimming removed 8 bases from V and 3 bases from J, with 11 bases in between. This CDR3 region has 13 residues. This clone has only a few counts. Sequenced material: peripheral blood. The gene calls are TRBV6-6 and TRBJ1-5; D is perhaps TRBD1 (5 bases). The TCR sequence derives from a human donor in a cohort sampled during active COVID-19. As DNA, the CDR3 is TGTGCCAGCGTAGACAGAGACAATCAGCCCCAGCATTTT. Translated, it gives CASVDRDNQPQHF.